The rows below give T cell receptor beta chains drawn from one sample of a study of long-term antiretroviral therapy in people with HIV. Assay: immunoSEQ multiplex PCR; the TCRdb copy retains only in-frame clones and omits some. The data contain 48,000 or so clones, about 86% of them seen just once; the ten biggest clones take up 2.5% to 3%. The sample consisted of unsorted PBMCs, taken 0.8 years after starting antiretroviral therapy. These receptors came from a woman aged 18-30 years with HIV. Both conserved end residues are part of each CDR3. D genes are given only for firm matches. Not every row has a clone size; where given, it reads once, few, many or a size class.

15	TRBJ2-1	TRBV9	.	.	TGTGCCAGCAGCGTAGAGGACAGTTCCTACAATGAGCAGTTCTTC	CASSVEDSSYNEQFF
14	TRBJ2-1	TRBV6-6	.	.	TGTGCCAGCAGTTACAGGGCATCCTACAATGAGCAGTTCTTC	CASSYRASYNEQFF
12	TRBJ1-4	TRBV7-8	.	few	TGTGCCAGCAGCTTAGCACACGATAAACTGTTTTTT	CASSLAHDKLFF
18	TRBJ2-2	TRBV12-5	.	.	TGTGCTAGTGGTTTACGAATTACCGGGGCGCAGAACACCGGGGAGCTGTTTTTT	CASGLRITGAQNTGELFF
13	TRBJ2-5	TRBV7-3	.	.	TGTGCCAGCAGCTTAAATCCCCAAGAGACCCAGTACTTC	CASSLNPQETQYF
13	TRBJ2-3	TRBV2	.	.	TGTGCCAGCACGGCGGGACGCCGAGATACGCAGTATTTT	CASTAGRRDTQYF
18	TRBJ2-3	TRBV7-9	TRBD2	.	TGTGCCAGCAGCCCTACACTGACGATAGCGGGAGAGTCAGATACGCAGTATTTT	CASSPTLTIAGESDTQYF
15	TRBJ1-5	TRBV10-3	TRBD1	.	TGTGCCATCAGTGAGGAGGACAGGGATAATCAGCCCCAGCATTTT	CAISEEDRDNQPQHF
12	TRBJ1-1	TRBV5-6	.	.	TGTGCCAGCGGGGTAACACCCACTGAAGCTTTCTTT	CASGVTPTEAFF
17	TRBJ1-2	TRBV10-3	TRBD1	.	TGTGCCATCAGTGACCCCCTGGACAGGGGAGGGGACTATGGCTACACCTTC	CAISDPLDRGGDYGYTF
15	TRBJ2-1	TRBV7-2	.	.	TGTGCCAGCAGCTTATCCCGGGAGTCGAACAATGAGCAGTTCTTC	CASSLSRESNNEQFF
15	TRBJ1-1	TRBV27	TRBD1	.	TGTGCCAGCAGTTTAAACAGGGGGGGGAACACTGAAGCTTTCTTT	CASSLNRGGNTEAFF
16	TRBJ1-1	TRBV9	.	.	TGTGCCAGCAGCGACCCCCCGGGGGGCGACTACACTGAAGCTTTCTTT	CASSDPPGGDYTEAFF
19	TRBJ2-1	TRBV7-9	.	.	TGTGCCAGCAGCTCTGTATTCGGTAGTGGAAGGAGCTCCTACAATGAGCAGTTCTTC	CASSSVFGSGRSSYNEQFF
15	TRBJ1-1	TRBV6-5	.	.	TGTGCCAGCCGTCCCTTTGACGGGGAGATTGGTGAAGCTTTCTTT	CASRPFDGEIGEAFF
15	TRBJ1-4	TRBV7-2	.	few	TGTGCCAGCAGCCAGTTCGGCAGTTTTAATGAAAAACTGTTTTTT	CASSQFGSFNEKLFF
13	TRBJ2-7	TRBV7-2	.	.	TGTGCCAGCAGCTTGGACAGGGCGGGAGGAAGGTACTTC	CASSLDRAGGRYF
14	TRBJ1-5	TRBV10-3	.	.	TGTGCCATCAGTGCTGCCGGGGGAGATCAGCCCCAGCATTTT	CAISAAGGDQPQHF
16	TRBJ1-2	TRBV5-1	.	.	TGCGCCAGCAGCTTTTCGACAGGATCCGCTAACTATGGCTACACCTTC	CASSFSTGSANYGYTF
13	TRBJ2-2	TRBV9	.	.	TGTGCCAGCAGCGTATTTGAGACCGGGGAGCTGTTTTTT	CASSVFETGELFF
16	TRBJ1-5	TRBV19	TRBD1	.	TGTGCCAGTAGTACGCCGGGACAGGGGGGCAATCAGCCCCAGCATTTT	CASSTPGQGGNQPQHF
13	TRBJ1-2	TRBV5-4	.	.	TGCGCCAGCAGCCATCGTACAGCGTATGGCTACACCTTC	CASSHRTAYGYTF
17	TRBJ2-7	TRBV11-1	.	.	TGTGCCAGCAGCCTCTATGTTACCGGGACACCGATCTACGAGCAGTACTTC	CASSLYVTGTPIYEQYF
12	TRBJ2-7	TRBV6-6	.	.	TGTGCCAGCAGTTTCCAACCGTACGAGCAGTACTTC	CASSFQPYEQYF
17	TRBJ2-7	TRBV5-1	.	.	TGCGCCAGCAGCTGGGGGCAGGACACCCTCTTCTCCTACGAGCAGTACTTC	CASSWGQDTLFSYEQYF
16	TRBJ2-1	TRBV7-9	.	.	TGTGCCAGCAGCTCGGTGCGGATGGGCTCCTACAATGAGCAGTTCTTC	CASSSVRMGSYNEQFF
15	TRBJ1-1	TRBV6-5	TRBD1	.	TGTGCCAGCAGTTACTCAGGACAGGGGGCCACTGAAGCTTTCTTT	CASSYSGQGATEAFF
15	TRBJ1-3	TRBV15	.	.	TGTGCCACCAGCAGAGATCCGGGTCTTGGAAACACCATATATTTT	CATSRDPGLGNTIYF
15	TRBJ2-3	TRBV27	.	few	TGTGCCAGCAGCCTAAGAAGGGCCCGTCTAGATACGCAGTATTTT	CASSLRRARLDTQYF